This record concerns one T cell receptor (beta chain) sequence. Its specificity is unknown. The sample comes from a study of T cell repertoires in cytomegalovirus infection. The overall study: Peptides in the study included HLA-C-restricted and HLA-B-restricted CMV epitopes. CMV infection and matching HLA type were both indicated by public TCR beta signatures. General observations from the study: HLA-C-restricted, CMV-specific TCR beta clonotypes were dominant ex vivo.

TCRdb called the reads again in MiXCR, with one record for every CDR3 protein. The sample records some 940,000 distinct CDR3 sequences, approximately 31% being singletons. Germline loops: CDR1 LNHDA, CDR2 SQIVND (reference sequence). V lost 7 bases to trimming and J lost 2 bases, with 5 bases between them. There are 11 residues in the CDR3. The chain joins TRBV19 to TRBJ1-2; D not certain. This specimen was cultured CD8+ T cells from PBMCs, taken from culture after CMV antigen stimulation. This TCR derives from a human donor in good health (CMV status not recorded). Some clones in this sample may be carry-over from other donors' samples. This CDR3 is CASTLNYGYTF. The CDR3 bases are TGTGCCAGTACGTTGAACTATGGCTACACCTTC.